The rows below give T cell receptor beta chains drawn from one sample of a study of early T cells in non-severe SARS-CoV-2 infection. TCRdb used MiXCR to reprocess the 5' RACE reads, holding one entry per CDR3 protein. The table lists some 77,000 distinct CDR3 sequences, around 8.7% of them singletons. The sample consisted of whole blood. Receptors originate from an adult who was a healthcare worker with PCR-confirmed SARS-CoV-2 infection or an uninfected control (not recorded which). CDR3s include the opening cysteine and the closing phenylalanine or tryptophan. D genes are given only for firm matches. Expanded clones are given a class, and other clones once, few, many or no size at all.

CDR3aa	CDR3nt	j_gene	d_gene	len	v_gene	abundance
CASSKDRNTEAFF	TGTGCCAGCAGCAAAGACAGAAACACTGAAGCTTTCTTT	TRBJ1-1	.	13	TRBV7-2	.
CASSRTTENTGELFF	TGTGCCAGTAGTCGAACGACTGAGAACACCGGGGAGCTGTTTTTT	TRBJ2-2	.	15	TRBV19	few
CASSLTSGGNSPLHF	TGTGCCAGCAGTCTCACTTCAGGGGGGAATTCACCCCTCCACTTT	TRBJ1-6	TRBD1	15	TRBV27	few
CAWSGLSRQGARVDTQYF	TGTGCCTGGAGTGGCCTGTCTCGACAGGGGGCGAGAGTAGATACGCAGTATTTT	TRBJ2-3	TRBD1	18	TRBV30	many
CASSLASETYEQYF	TGTGCCAGCAGCTTAGCTAGCGAAACCTACGAGCAGTACTTC	TRBJ2-7	.	14	TRBV7-9	many
CASSWDVTGAPLTDTQYF	TGCGCCAGCAGCTGGGACGTGACGGGAGCCCCTCTTACAGATACGCAGTATTTT	TRBJ2-3	.	18	TRBV5-1	.
CSSGRLNLAKNIQYF	TGCAGTTCCGGACGGCTGAATTTAGCCAAAAACATTCAGTACTTC	TRBJ2-4	.	15	TRBV20-1	.
CSAMGIYEQYF	TGCAGTGCTATGGGCATTTACGAGCAGTACTTC	TRBJ2-7	.	11	TRBV20-1	.
CASRQRPPNTGELFF	TGCGCCAGCAGACAACGGCCCCCGAACACCGGGGAGCTGTTTTTT	TRBJ2-2	.	15	TRBV5-1	.
CASSLYSRRQPQHF	TGTGCCAGCAGCTTGTATAGCCGCCGGCAGCCCCAGCATTTT	TRBJ1-5	.	14	TRBV5-6	.
CASSPYPGSAGEQFF	TGTGCCAGCAGCCCCTATCCCGGTTCAGCGGGTGAGCAGTTCTTC	TRBJ2-1	.	15	TRBV3-1	many
CASGRDDGSPLHF	TGTGCCAGCGGCCGGGACGATGGTTCACCCCTCCACTTT	TRBJ1-6	.	13	TRBV27	.
CASSLGDVWGTFYGYTF	TGTGCCAGCAGCCTGGGGGATGTTTGGGGGACCTTCTATGGCTACACCTTC	TRBJ1-2	.	17	TRBV3-1	many
CASGETQYF	TGTGCCAGCGGAGAGACCCAGTACTTC	TRBJ2-5	.	9	TRBV28	.
CASSQGQWNTEAFF	TGCGCCAGCAGCCAAGGGCAGTGGAACACTGAAGCTTTCTTT	TRBJ1-1	.	14	TRBV4-1	many
CASSQDNTAGELFF	TGCGCCAGCAGCCAAGATAATACAGCCGGGGAGCTGTTTTTT	TRBJ2-2	.	14	TRBV4-1	few
CASSLSVQGSGEQYF	TGCGCCAGCAGCTTGTCAGTACAGGGGTCGGGGGAGCAGTACTTC	TRBJ2-7	TRBD1	15	TRBV5-1	few
CAWRRGEQFF	TGTGCCTGGAGACGAGGTGAGCAGTTCTTC	TRBJ2-1	.	10	TRBV30	few
CASSERGRAKNIQYF	TGTGCCAGCAGTGAAAGGGGCCGAGCCAAAAACATTCAGTACTTC	TRBJ2-4	.	15	TRBV2	many
CASSPRGGDTQYF	TGTGCCAGCTCACCCCGAGGGGGAGATACGCAGTATTTT	TRBJ2-3	.	13	TRBV18	many
CASSLGQGVDYGYTF	TGCGCCAGCAGCTTAGGACAGGGAGTTGACTATGGCTACACCTTC	TRBJ1-2	TRBD1	15	TRBV5-1	many
CASSPPSDRVNQPQHF	TGTGCCAGCAGTCCCCCCTCCGACAGGGTAAATCAGCCCCAGCATTTT	TRBJ1-5	TRBD1	16	TRBV28	few
CASRAGGRENQPQHF	TGTGCCAGCAGGGCGGGGGGAAGAGAGAATCAGCCCCAGCATTTT	TRBJ1-5	.	15	TRBV28	.
CASSSTSGLYNEQFF	TGTGCCAGCAGCTCGACTAGCGGGCTGTACAATGAGCAGTTCTTC	TRBJ2-1	TRBD2	15	TRBV7-8	.
CASSLFFQGDIQYF	TGCGCCAGCAGCTTGTTTTTTCAGGGGGACATTCAGTACTTC	TRBJ2-4	TRBD1	14	TRBV5-1	many
CASRPQGTGELFF	TGTGCCAGCAGACCCCAGGGGACCGGGGAGCTGTTTTTT	TRBJ2-2	.	13	TRBV3-1	few
CSARFRGVGPYEQYF	TGCAGTGCTAGATTCCGGGGGGTTGGTCCCTACGAGCAGTACTTC	TRBJ2-7	TRBD2	15	TRBV20-1	.
CASSLWTGEDSPLHF	TGTGCCAGCAGTTTATGGACAGGGGAGGATTCACCCCTCCACTTT	TRBJ1-6	TRBD1	15	TRBV28	many
CASSDSKREGHYEQYF	TGTGCCAGCAGTGACTCGAAGCGGGAGGGCCACTACGAGCAGTACTTC	TRBJ2-7	TRBD2	16	TRBV6-4	few
CAGSLGWSRDTGELFF	TGTGCCGGCAGCTTAGGTTGGAGTCGGGACACCGGGGAGCTGTTTTTT	TRBJ2-2	.	16	TRBV7-6	few
CASSSKLTQYF	TGTGCCAGCAGTTCAAAGCTTACGCAGTATTTT	TRBJ2-3	.	11	TRBV6-2/TRBV6-3	many
CATSDFYETQYF	TGTGCCACCAGTGATTTTTACGAGACCCAGTACTTC	TRBJ2-5	.	12	TRBV24-1	many
CASSFTPEAPSYEQYF	TGTGCCAGCAGCTTCACGCCGGAGGCCCCATCCTACGAGCAGTACTTC	TRBJ2-7	.	16	TRBV28	.
CASSIGGYTDTQYF	TGTGCCAGCAGCATCGGGGGGTACACAGATACGCAGTATTTT	TRBJ2-3	TRBD2	14	TRBV12-3/TRBV12-4	many
CSAATSGRARTQYF	TGCAGTGCTGCAACTAGCGGGAGGGCCCGGACCCAGTACTTC	TRBJ2-5	TRBD2	14	TRBV20-1	.
CSVGGGGRETQYF	TGCAGCGTTGGGGGGGGTGGACGAGAGACCCAGTACTTC	TRBJ2-5	TRBD2	13	TRBV29-1	.
CASSPGPTNEQFF	TGCGCCAGCAGTCCGGGCCCCACGAATGAGCAGTTCTTC	TRBJ2-1	.	13	TRBV10-2	many
CASSPIGKRTRTETQYF	TGTGCCAGCAGCCCTATAGGGAAGAGAACCCGAACGGAGACCCAGTACTTC	TRBJ2-5	.	17	TRBV7-3	.
CSAGTGGNYEQYF	TGCAGTGCTGGGACAGGGGGTAACTACGAGCAGTACTTC	TRBJ2-7	TRBD1	13	TRBV20-1	.
CASSFGNRDTGELFF	TGCGCCAGCAGCTTTGGGAACAGAGATACCGGGGAGCTGTTTTTT	TRBJ2-2	.	15	TRBV5-1	many
CASSPTLTSSEEYF	TGTGCCAGCAGCCCTACCCTCACCAGTTCTGAGGAGTACTTC	TRBJ2-7	.	14	TRBV11-1	many
CASSLKTVNSPLHF	TGTGCCAGCAGCTTAAAGACGGTGAATTCACCCCTCCACTTT	TRBJ1-6	.	14	TRBV5-4	many
CASSSPVEAVYEQYF	TGTGCCAGCAGCTCACCGGTAGAGGCCGTCTACGAGCAGTACTTC	TRBJ2-7	.	15	TRBV7-8	many
CASSSRRHNEQFF	TGTGCCAGCAGTTCAAGGCGCCACAATGAGCAGTTCTTC	TRBJ2-1	.	13	TRBV6-2/TRBV6-3	few
CASSFRASGTTDTQYF	TGTGCCAGCAGTTTTAGGGCTAGCGGGACCACAGATACGCAGTATTTT	TRBJ2-3	TRBD2	16	TRBV27	many
CSARDLRGLAGHTGELFF	TGCAGTGCTAGAGATCTGCGTGGGCTAGCGGGACACACCGGGGAGCTGTTTTTT	TRBJ2-2	TRBD2	18	TRBV20-1	few
CASSHPNPYQETQYF	TGTGCCAGCAGCCACCCCAACCCGTACCAAGAGACCCAGTACTTC	TRBJ2-5	.	15	TRBV28	many
CSAVIRSRMNTEAFF	TGCAGTGCCGTCATCAGGTCTCGGATGAACACTGAAGCTTTCTTT	TRBJ1-1	.	15	TRBV20-1	many
CAISVGGTNSPLHF	TGTGCCATCAGTGTCGGGGGAACTAATTCACCCCTCCACTTT	TRBJ1-6	.	14	TRBV10-3	once
CASSQETFSGNTIYF	TGTGCCAGCAGCCAAGAAACTTTCTCTGGAAACACCATATATTTT	TRBJ1-3	.	15	TRBV3-1	many
CASSLLAGGTSYEQYF	TGTGCCAGCAGTCTACTAGCGGGAGGCACCTCCTACGAGCAGTACTTC	TRBJ2-7	TRBD2	16	TRBV6-6	.
CASSGGVAKNIQYF	TGTGCCAGCTCCGGCGGAGTAGCCAAAAACATTCAGTACTTC	TRBJ2-4	.	14	TRBV28	many
CASSNGGDQYF	TGTGCCAGCAGCAACGGGGGGGACCAGTATTTT	TRBJ2-3	TRBD2	11	TRBV7-2	once